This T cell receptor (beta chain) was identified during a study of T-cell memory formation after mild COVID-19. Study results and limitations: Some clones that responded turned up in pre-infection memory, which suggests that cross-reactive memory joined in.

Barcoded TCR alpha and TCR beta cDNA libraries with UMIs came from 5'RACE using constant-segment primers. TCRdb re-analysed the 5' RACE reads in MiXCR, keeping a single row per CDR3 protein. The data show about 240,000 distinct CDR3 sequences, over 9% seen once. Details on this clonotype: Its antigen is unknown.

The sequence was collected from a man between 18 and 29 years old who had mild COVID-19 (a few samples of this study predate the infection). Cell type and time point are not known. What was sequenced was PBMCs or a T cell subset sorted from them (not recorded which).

CDR3 protein: CATEGLAKNIQYF. CDR3 coding DNA: TGTGCCACAGAGGGACTAGCCAAAAACATTCAGTACTTC. The chain joins TRBV28 to TRBJ2-4, with TRBD2 as a possible D gene (6 bases). Germline V gene sequence: CDR1 MDHEN, CDR2 SYDVKM. CDR3 length: 13 residues. V was clipped by 10 bases and J by 0 bases, with 10 bases between them. Based on the CDR3 plus reference TRBV28 and TRBJ2-4, the full variable domain is DVKVTQSSRYLVKRTGEKVFLECVQDMDHENMFWYRQDPGLGLRLIYFSYDVKMKEKGDIPEGYSVSREKKERFSLILESASTNQTSMYLCATEGLAKNIQYFGAGTRLSVL.